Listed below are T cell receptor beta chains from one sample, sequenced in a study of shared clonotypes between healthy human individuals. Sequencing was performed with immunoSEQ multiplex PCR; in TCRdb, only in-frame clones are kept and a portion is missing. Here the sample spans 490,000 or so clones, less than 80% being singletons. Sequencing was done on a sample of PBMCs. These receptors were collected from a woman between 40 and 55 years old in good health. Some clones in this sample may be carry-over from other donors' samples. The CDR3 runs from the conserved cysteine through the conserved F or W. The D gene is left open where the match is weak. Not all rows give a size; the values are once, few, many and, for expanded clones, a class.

CASSDFYGSTDTQYF,TGTGCCAGCAGTGACTTTTATGGAAGCACAGATACGCAGTATTTT,few,.,TRBJ2-3,TRBV6-4
CAIRRGGETNEKLFF,TGTGCCATCAGGAGAGGGGGCGAGACTAATGAAAAACTGTTTTTT,few,TRBD1,TRBJ1-4,TRBV10-3
CATSRTGSSYNEQFF,TGTGCCACCAGCAGGACAGGGAGCTCCTACAATGAGCAGTTCTTC,.,TRBD1,TRBJ2-1,TRBV15
CASSSAGGFTDTQYF,TGCGCCAGCAGCTCGGCGGGGGGATTCACAGATACGCAGTATTTT,.,TRBD2,TRBJ2-3,TRBV5-1
CASSFGGGSYEQYF,TGTGCCAGCAGCTTTGGAGGGGGATCCTACGAGCAGTACTTC,once,.,TRBJ2-7,TRBV7-2
CASSPMGPHEQFF,TGTGCCAGCAGCCCCATGGGCCCCCATGAGCAGTTCTTC,.,.,TRBJ2-1,TRBV7-2
CASSLGSGRSHEQYF,TGCGCCAGCAGCTTGGGTAGCGGGAGGTCCCACGAGCAGTACTTC,once,TRBD2,TRBJ2-7,TRBV5-1
CASNRNQGGTEAFF,TGTGCCAGCAACCGCAACCAGGGGGGAACTGAAGCTTTCTTT,.,TRBD1,TRBJ1-1,TRBV27
CASSDPGTDLREQYF,TGCGCCAGCAGTGACCCTGGGACGGACCTTCGCGAGCAGTACTTC,.,.,TRBJ2-7,TRBV10-1
CAWSVYPGTGLGGELFF,TGTGCCTGGAGTGTTTATCCCGGGACAGGGTTGGGCGGGGAGCTGTTTTTT,.,TRBD1,TRBJ2-2,TRBV30
CASSLFSGFEAFF,TGTGCCAGCAGCTTGTTTTCAGGGTTTGAAGCTTTCTTT,.,.,TRBJ1-1,TRBV5-6
CASSPGPGAKNIQYF,TGTGCCAGCAGTCCAGGCCCTGGAGCCAAAAACATTCAGTACTTC,.,.,TRBJ2-4,TRBV6-1
CASSEAVKLTEAFF,TGTGCCAGCAGTGAAGCTGTAAAACTGACTGAAGCTTTCTTT,.,.,TRBJ1-1,TRBV11-2
CASSLVTSGSRETQYF,TGCGCCAGCAGCTTGGTGACTAGCGGGAGTAGGGAGACCCAGTACTTC,.,TRBD2,TRBJ2-5,TRBV5-1
CASSEERELEQFF,TGTGCCAGCAGTGAAGAGCGGGAGCTTGAGCAGTTCTTC,.,TRBD2,TRBJ2-1,TRBV9
CASPLAGLSYNEQFF,TGTGCCTCGCCCCTAGCGGGCCTATCCTACAATGAGCAGTTCTTC,.,TRBD2,TRBJ2-1,TRBV12-5
CAISPVNRYYEQYF,TGTGCCATCTCGCCGGTGAATAGATACTACGAGCAGTACTTC,.,.,TRBJ2-7,TRBV10-3
CASSLPGQGVYEQYF,TGTGCCAGCAGTCTACCGGGACAGGGGGTTTACGAGCAGTACTTC,.,TRBD1,TRBJ2-7,TRBV6-5
CSVGRGGEQYF,TGCAGCGTTGGGAGGGGCGGAGAGCAGTACTTC,.,.,TRBJ2-7,TRBV29-1
CASSPAGVGNSPLHF,TGTGCCAGCAGCCCGGCCGGGGTCGGAAATTCACCCCTCCACTTT,.,.,TRBJ1-6,TRBV5-4
CASSEVADTEAFF,TGTGCCAGCAGTGAAGTGGCGGACACTGAAGCTTTCTTT,once,.,TRBJ1-1,TRBV6-1
CASSFLRTGRDTGELFF,TGTGCCAGCAGTTTCCTCAGGACAGGGCGGGACACCGGGGAGCTGTTTTTT,.,TRBD1,TRBJ2-2,TRBV27
CASSVTAGTEQYF,TGTGCCAGCTCAGTCACAGCAGGGACCGAGCAGTACTTC,many,.,TRBJ2-7,TRBV18
CSVGTGPNTGELFF,TGCAGCGTTGGGACAGGCCCGAACACCGGGGAGCTGTTTTTT,.,TRBD1,TRBJ2-2,TRBV29-1
CASSPDADTQYF,TGTGCCAGCAGCCCCGACGCAGATACGCAGTATTTT,.,.,TRBJ2-3,TRBV5-4
CASSQVYQNDYNEQFF,TGTGCCAGCAGCCAAGTCTACCAAAACGACTACAATGAGCAGTTCTTC,.,.,TRBJ2-1,TRBV4-2
CASRRALSDGYEQYF,TGTGCCAGCAGGCGCGCCTTGAGTGATGGCTACGAGCAGTACTTC,.,.,TRBJ2-7,TRBV4-2
CASSRGAGANTGELFF,TGTGCCAGCAGCCGAGGGGCAGGCGCGAACACCGGGGAGCTGTTTTTT,.,.,TRBJ2-2,TRBV7-6
CASRGDEGSGTEAFF,TGTGCCAGCAGGGGGGACGAAGGTTCAGGCACTGAAGCTTTCTTT,.,.,TRBJ1-1,TRBV7-9
CASSINTGPTQYF,TGTGCCAGTAGTATCAATACAGGACCAACGCAGTATTTT,.,.,TRBJ2-3,TRBV19
CASSYGYGRSSYEQYF,TGTGCCAGCAGTTACGGGTACGGCAGAAGCTCCTACGAGCAGTACTTC,.,.,TRBJ2-7,TRBV6-6
CASSQDSWGETQYF,TGTGCCAGCAGCCAAGATAGCTGGGGAGAGACCCAGTACTTC,.,.,TRBJ2-5,TRBV14
CASTRGDYEQYF,TGTGCCAGCACCCGAGGGGACTACGAGCAGTACTTC,.,.,TRBJ2-7,TRBV28
CAWSAGTGGRGDQPQHF,TGTGCCTGGAGTGCCGGGACAGGGGGGCGGGGGGACCAGCCCCAGCATTTT,.,TRBD1,TRBJ1-5,TRBV30
CASSGRTGGSNEQFF,TGTGCCAGCAGCGGACGGACAGGGGGCAGTAATGAGCAGTTCTTC,.,TRBD1,TRBJ2-1,TRBV7-2
CSVTDRGAGANVLTF,TGCAGCGTGACTGACAGGGGCGCTGGGGCCAACGTCCTGACTTTC,.,TRBD1,TRBJ2-6,TRBV29-1
CASSLEAPGGEKLFF,TGCGCCAGCAGCTTGGAAGCCCCTGGGGGTGAAAAACTGTTTTTT,.,.,TRBJ1-4,TRBV5-1
CASSPQTGAGTGYTF,TGTGCCAGCAGTCCACAAACTGGGGCGGGGACTGGCTACACCTTC,.,.,TRBJ1-2,TRBV6-1
CASSPSWGRNYGYTF,TGTGCCAGCAGCCCCTCTTGGGGGCGCAACTATGGCTACACCTTC,.,.,TRBJ1-2,TRBV6-5
CASSTGGLADEQYF,TGTGCCAGTAGTACCGGGGGACTAGCTGACGAGCAGTACTTC,.,TRBD2,TRBJ2-7,TRBV19
CASSLTGTEAFF,TGTGCCAGCAGCTTGACTGGAACTGAAGCTTTCTTT,once,.,TRBJ1-1,TRBV5-5
CASSLGVGPRPYF,TGTGCCAGCAGCTTAGGGGTTGGGCCCAGGCCGTACTTC,many,.,TRBJ2-7,TRBV7-9
CASRYDRISYEQYF,TGTGCCAGCAGATACGACAGGATCTCCTACGAGCAGTACTTC,.,.,TRBJ2-7,TRBV2
CASSSDRELVGETQYF,TGTGCCAGCAGCAGTGACAGGGAACTAGTCGGGGAGACCCAGTACTTC,.,TRBD1,TRBJ2-5,TRBV5-5
CASRDFLYEQYF,TGTGCCAGCAGGGATTTTCTCTACGAGCAGTACTTC,.,.,TRBJ2-7,TRBV2
CASSQTTGTSTDTQYF,TGCGCCAGCAGCCAGACCACAGGGACTAGCACAGATACGCAGTATTTT,.,.,TRBJ2-3,TRBV4-1
CASSPLRVPYEQYF,TGTGCCAGCAGTCCACTTCGAGTTCCCTACGAGCAGTACTTC,.,.,TRBJ2-7,TRBV28
CASSWAPVWGNYNEQFF,TGTGCCAGCAGCTGGGCCCCGGTGTGGGGGAACTACAATGAGCAGTTCTTC,.,.,TRBJ2-1,TRBV5-6
CAWSPDLREAFF,TGTGCCTGGAGTCCGGACTTAAGGGAAGCTTTCTTT,.,.,TRBJ1-1,TRBV30
CAWRDRGNTEAFF,TGTGCCTGGAGGGACAGGGGGAACACTGAAGCTTTCTTT,few,TRBD1,TRBJ1-1,TRBV30
CASSSGLAGGWETQYF,TGTGCCAGCAGCTCCGGACTAGCGGGAGGGTGGGAGACCCAGTACTTC,.,TRBD2,TRBJ2-5,TRBV7-3
CASIPSPTGELFF,TGTGCCAGCATTCCTAGCCCAACCGGGGAGCTGTTTTTT,.,.,TRBJ2-2,TRBV6-1
CASSQDGLGGTDTQYF,TGCGCCAGCAGCCAAGATGGGTTGGGGGGCACAGATACGCAGTATTTT,few,.,TRBJ2-3,TRBV4-3
CASRNRDSSYNSPLHF,TGTGCCAGCAGAAACCGGGACAGCTCCTATAATTCACCCCTCCACTTT,.,TRBD1,TRBJ1-6,TRBV7-2
CATSRDAEGQTYEQYF,TGTGCCACCAGCAGAGATGCAGAGGGGCAGACCTACGAGCAGTACTTC,once,.,TRBJ2-7,TRBV15
CASSLGVSGWSSGELFF,TGCGCCAGCAGCTTGGGGGTTTCGGGCTGGTCCTCTGGGGAGCTGTTTTTT,once,.,TRBJ2-2,TRBV5-1
CASSLVAGGIDEQFF,TGTGCCAGCAGCTTAGTGGCGGGAGGTATCGATGAGCAGTTCTTC,.,TRBD2,TRBJ2-1,TRBV11-2